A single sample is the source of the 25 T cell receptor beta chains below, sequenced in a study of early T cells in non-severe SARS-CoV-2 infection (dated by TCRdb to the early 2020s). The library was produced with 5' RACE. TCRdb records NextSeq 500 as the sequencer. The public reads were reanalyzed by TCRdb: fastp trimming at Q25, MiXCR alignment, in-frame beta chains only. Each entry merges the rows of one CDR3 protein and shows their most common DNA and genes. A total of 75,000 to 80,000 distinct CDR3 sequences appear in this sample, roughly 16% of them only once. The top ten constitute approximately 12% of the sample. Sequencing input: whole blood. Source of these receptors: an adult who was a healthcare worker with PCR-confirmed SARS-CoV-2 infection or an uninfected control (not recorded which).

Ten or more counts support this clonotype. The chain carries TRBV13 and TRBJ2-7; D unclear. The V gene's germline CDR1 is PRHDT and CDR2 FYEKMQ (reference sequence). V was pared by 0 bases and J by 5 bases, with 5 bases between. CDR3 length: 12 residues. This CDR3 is CASSLGGNEQYF. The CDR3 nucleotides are TGTGCCAGCAGCTTAGGGGGAAACGAGCAGTACTTC.

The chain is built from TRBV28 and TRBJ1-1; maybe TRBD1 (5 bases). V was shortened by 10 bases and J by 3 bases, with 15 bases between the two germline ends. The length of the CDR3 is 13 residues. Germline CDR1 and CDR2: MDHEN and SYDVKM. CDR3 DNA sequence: TGTGCCACCAAATTCACGGGGGACACTGAAGCTTTCTTT. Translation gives CATKFTGDTEAFF.

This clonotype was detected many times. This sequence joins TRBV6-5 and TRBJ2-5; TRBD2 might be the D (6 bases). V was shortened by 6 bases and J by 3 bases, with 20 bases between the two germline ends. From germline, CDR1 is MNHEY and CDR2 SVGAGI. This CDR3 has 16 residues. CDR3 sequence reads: CASSPAGTAEEETQYF. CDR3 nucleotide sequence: TGTGCCAGCAGCCCTGCGGGGACCGCTGAGGAAGAGACCCAGTACTTC.

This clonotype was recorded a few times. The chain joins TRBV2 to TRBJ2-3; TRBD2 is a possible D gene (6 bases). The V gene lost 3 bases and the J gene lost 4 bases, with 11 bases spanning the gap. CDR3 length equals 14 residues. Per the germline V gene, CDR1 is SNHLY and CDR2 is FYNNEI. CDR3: CASSDPGEADTQYF. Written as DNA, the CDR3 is TGTGCCAGCAGTGATCCGGGGGAGGCAGATACGCAGTATTTT.

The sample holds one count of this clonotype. The DNA of the CDR3 is TGTGCCAGCAGCCCCCGGACTAGGAGCTACGAGCAGTACTTC. Translation: CASSPRTRSYEQYF. The V and J genes are TRBV7-9 and TRBJ2-7; TRBD2 matches 7 bases. Germline V gives CDR1 SEHNR, CDR2 FQNEAQ (reference sequence). V shed 5 bases, J shed 3 bases, and the junction held 7 bases outside the gene matches. The CDR3 has 14 residues.

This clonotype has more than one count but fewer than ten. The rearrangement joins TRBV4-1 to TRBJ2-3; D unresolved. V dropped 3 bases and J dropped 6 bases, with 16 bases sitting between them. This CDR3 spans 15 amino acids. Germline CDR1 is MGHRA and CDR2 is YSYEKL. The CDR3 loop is CASSHPLLEEDTQYF. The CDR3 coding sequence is TGCGCCAGCAGCCACCCCCTCCTAGAGGAGGATACGCAGTATTTT.

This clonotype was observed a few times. The CDR3 DNA follows: TGTGCCAGCAGCTTGGTTATCCGGGGCCCGAACACTGAAGCTTTCTTT. Residues: CASSLVIRGPNTEAFF. V and J are TRBV7-9 and TRBJ1-1; D might be TRBD1 (5 bases). Germline V gives CDR1 SEHNR, CDR2 FQNEAQ (reference sequence). The CDR3 has 16 amino acids. V was pared by 3 bases and J by 1 base, with 15 bases between.

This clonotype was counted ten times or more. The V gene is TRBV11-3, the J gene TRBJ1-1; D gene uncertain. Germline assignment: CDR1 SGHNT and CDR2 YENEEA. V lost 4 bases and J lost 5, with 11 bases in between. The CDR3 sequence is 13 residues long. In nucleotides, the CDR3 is TGTGCCAGCAGCTCCTTTCTAGGGACTGAAGCTTTCTTT. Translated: CASSSFLGTEAFF.

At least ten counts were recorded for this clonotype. DNA of the CDR3: TGTGCCAGCAGCCAAGGTCCCGGGGGCGCTGGCTACACCTTC. This gives the protein CASSQGPGGAGYTF. The genes are TRBV3-1 and TRBJ1-2; a weak D match, TRBD1 (6 bases). The germline V gene has CDR1 LGHDT and CDR2 YNNKEL (reference sequence). This CDR3 comprises 14 residues. V lost 1 base and J lost 7, with 13 bases in between.

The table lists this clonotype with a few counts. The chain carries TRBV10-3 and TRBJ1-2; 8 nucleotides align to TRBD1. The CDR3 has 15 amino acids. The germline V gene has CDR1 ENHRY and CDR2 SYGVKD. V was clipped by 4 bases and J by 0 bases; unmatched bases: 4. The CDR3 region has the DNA TGTGCCATCAGTGTCCCGGGACAGGCTAACTATGGCTACACCTTC. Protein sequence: CAISVPGQANYGYTF.

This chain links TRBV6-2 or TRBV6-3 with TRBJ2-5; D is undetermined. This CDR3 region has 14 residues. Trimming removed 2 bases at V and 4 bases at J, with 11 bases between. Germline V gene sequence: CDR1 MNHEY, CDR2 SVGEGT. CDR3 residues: CASSYRLPVETQYF. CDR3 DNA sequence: TGTGCCAGCAGTTACCGACTGCCGGTAGAGACCCAGTACTTC.

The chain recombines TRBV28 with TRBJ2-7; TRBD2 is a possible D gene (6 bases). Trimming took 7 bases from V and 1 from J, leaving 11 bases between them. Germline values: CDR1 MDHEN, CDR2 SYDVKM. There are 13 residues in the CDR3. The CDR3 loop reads CASIKTSSYEQYF. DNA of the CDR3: TGTGCCAGCATAAAGACTAGTTCCTACGAGCAGTACTTC.

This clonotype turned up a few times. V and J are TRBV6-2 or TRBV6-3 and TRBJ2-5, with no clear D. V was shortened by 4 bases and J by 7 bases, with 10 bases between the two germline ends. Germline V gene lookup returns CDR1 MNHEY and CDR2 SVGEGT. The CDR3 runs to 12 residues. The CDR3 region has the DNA TGTGCCAGCAGTTCCACTATATGGACCCAGTACTTC. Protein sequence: CASSSTIWTQYF.

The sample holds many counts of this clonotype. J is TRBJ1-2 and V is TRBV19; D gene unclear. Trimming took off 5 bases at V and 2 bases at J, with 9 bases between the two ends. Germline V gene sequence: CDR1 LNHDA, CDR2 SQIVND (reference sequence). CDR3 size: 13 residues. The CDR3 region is CASSVTRNYGYTF. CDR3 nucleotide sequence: TGTGCCAGTAGTGTGACTCGGAACTATGGCTACACCTTC.

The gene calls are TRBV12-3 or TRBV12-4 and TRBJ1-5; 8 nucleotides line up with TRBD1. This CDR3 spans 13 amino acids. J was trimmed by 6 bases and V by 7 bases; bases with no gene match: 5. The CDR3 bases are TGTGCCAGCACCCTGACAGGGGTTCAGCCCCAGCATTTT. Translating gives CASTLTGVQPQHF.

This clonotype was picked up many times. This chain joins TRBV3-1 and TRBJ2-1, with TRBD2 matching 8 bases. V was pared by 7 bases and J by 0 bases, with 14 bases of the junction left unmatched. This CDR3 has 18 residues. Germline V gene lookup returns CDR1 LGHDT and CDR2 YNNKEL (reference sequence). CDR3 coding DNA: TGTGCCAGCACCCCCGGAGCGGGAGTTTCTTCCTCCTACAATGAGCAGTTCTTC. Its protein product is CASTPGAGVSSSYNEQFF.

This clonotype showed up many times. The CDR3 nucleotides read TGCGCCAGCAGTGAGTCGTGGACAGCTTACGAGCAGTACTTC. This sequence encodes CASSESWTAYEQYF. The V gene is TRBV10-2, the J gene TRBJ2-7, with D possibly matching TRBD1 (6 bases). V was cut by 0 bases and J by 4 bases, with 10 bases left in between. CDR1 WSHSY and CDR2 SAAADI come from the germline V gene. The CDR3 consists of 14 residues.

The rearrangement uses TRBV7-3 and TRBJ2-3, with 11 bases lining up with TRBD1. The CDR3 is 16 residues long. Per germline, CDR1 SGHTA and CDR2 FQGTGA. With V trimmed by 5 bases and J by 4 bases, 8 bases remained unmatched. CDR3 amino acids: CASSPSGQGAADTQYF. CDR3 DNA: TGTGCCAGCAGCCCTTCTGGACAGGGGGCCGCAGATACGCAGTATTTT.

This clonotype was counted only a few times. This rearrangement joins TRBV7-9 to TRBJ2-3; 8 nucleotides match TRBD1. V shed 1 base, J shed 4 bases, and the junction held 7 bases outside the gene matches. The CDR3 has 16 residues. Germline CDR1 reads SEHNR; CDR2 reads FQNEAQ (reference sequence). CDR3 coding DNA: TGTGCCAGCAGCTTAGGGGGCAGGGGGCACCCAGATACGCAGTATTTT. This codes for CASSLGGRGHPDTQYF.

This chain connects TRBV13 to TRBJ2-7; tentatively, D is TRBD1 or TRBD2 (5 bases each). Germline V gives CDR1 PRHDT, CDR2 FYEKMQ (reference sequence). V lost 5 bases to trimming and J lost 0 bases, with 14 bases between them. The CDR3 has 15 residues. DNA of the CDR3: TGTGCCAGCAGCCCTAGGGGACGGATCTCCTACGAGCAGTACTTC. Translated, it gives CASSPRGRISYEQYF. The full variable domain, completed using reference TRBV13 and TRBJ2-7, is AAGVIQSPRHLIKEKRETATLKCYPIPRHDTVYWYQQGPGQDPQFLISFYEKMQSDKGSIPDRFSAQQFSDYHSELNMSSLELGDSALYFCASSPRGRISYEQYFGPGTRLTVT.

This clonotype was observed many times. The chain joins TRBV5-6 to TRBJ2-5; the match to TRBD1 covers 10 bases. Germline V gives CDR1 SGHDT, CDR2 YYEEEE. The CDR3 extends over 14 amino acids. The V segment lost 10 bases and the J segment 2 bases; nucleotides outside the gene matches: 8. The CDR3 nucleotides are TGTGCCGGAAAAAGACAGGGGGCTCAAGAGACCCAGTACTTC. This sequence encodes CAGKRQGAQETQYF.

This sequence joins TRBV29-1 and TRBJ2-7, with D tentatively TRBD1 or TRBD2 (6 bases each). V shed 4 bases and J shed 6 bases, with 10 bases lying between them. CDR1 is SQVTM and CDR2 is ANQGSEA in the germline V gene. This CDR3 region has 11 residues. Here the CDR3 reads CSVGGAREQYF. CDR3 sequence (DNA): TGCAGCGTTGGGGGGGCGCGCGAGCAGTACTTC.

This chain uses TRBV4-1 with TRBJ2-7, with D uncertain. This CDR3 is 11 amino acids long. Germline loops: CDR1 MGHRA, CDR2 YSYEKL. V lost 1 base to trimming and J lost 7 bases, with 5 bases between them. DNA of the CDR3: TGCGCCAGCAGCCAAGGCGCGGAGCAGTACTTC. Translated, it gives CASSQGAEQYF.

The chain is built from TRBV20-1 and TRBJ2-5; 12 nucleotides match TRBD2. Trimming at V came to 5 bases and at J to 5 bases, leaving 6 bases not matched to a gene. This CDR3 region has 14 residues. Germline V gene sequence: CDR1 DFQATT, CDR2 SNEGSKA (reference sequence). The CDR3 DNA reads TGCAGTGCTCTCGCTAGCGGGAGGGTCGAGACCCAGTACTTC. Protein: CSALASGRVETQYF.

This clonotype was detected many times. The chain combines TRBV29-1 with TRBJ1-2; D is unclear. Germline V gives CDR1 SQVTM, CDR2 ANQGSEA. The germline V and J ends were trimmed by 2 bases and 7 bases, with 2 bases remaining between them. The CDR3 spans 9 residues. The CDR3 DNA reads TGCAGCGTTGAACCTGGCTACACCTTC. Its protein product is CSVEPGYTF.